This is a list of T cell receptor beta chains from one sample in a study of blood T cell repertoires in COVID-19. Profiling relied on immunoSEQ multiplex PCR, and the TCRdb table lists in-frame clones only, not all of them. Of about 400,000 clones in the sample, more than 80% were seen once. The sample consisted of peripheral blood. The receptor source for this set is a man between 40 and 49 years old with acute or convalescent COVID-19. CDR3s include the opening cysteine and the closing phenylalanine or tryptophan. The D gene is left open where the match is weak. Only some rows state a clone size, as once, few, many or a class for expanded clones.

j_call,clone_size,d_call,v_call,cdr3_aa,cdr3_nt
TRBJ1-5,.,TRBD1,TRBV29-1,CSVESSGQGNQPQHF,TGCAGCGTTGAAAGTTCGGGACAGGGAAATCAGCCCCAGCATTTT
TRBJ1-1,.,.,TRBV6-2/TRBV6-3,CASSYTGFTEAFF,TGTGCCAGCAGTTACACAGGATTCACTGAAGCTTTCTTT
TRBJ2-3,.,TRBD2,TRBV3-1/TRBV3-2,CASSLPAGTSGTQYF,TGTGCCAGCAGCCTACCAGCGGGGACCTCAGGTACGCAGTATTTT
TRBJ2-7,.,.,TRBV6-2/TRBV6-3,CASSSWGDPTYEQYF,TGTGCCAGCAGCTCCTGGGGAGACCCCACCTACGAGCAGTACTTC
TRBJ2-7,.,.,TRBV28,CATTPLEESYEQYF,TGTGCCACCACTCCCTTGGAGGAAAGCTACGAGCAGTACTTC
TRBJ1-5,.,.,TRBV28,CASSLYRRQRNQPQHF,TGTGCCAGCAGTTTATATCGCAGACAGCGCAATCAGCCCCAGCATTTT
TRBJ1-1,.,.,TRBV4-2,CASSTQGRPFF,TGTGCCAGCAGCACACAGGGTAGACCTTTCTTT
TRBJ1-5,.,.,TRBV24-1,CATSDFNRSIHRNQPQHF,TGTGCCACCAGTGATTTCAACAGGAGTATACACCGCAATCAGCCCCAGCATTTT
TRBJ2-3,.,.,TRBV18,CASSPQQYTDTQYF,TGTGCCAGCTCACCACAACAGTACACAGATACGCAGTATTTT
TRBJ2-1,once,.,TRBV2,CASSGSGNEYNEQFF,TGTGCCAGCAGTGGGTCAGGGAATGAGTACAATGAGCAGTTCTTC
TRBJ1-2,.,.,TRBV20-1,CSASITLYYTF,TGCAGTGCTTCTATAACCTTATACTACACCTTC
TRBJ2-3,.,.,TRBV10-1,CASGAGRDTQYF,TGCGCCAGCGGGGCCGGGCGGGATACGCAGTATTTT
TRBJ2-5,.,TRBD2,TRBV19,CASSPRAGGRETQYF,TGTGCCAGTAGCCCCCGTGCGGGAGGGAGAGAGACCCAGTACTTC
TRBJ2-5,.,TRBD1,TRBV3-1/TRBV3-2,CASSPGQVARETQYF,TGTGCCAGCAGCCCTGGACAGGTAGCGCGGGAGACCCAGTACTTC
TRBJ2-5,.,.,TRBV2,CASSIEQETQYF,TGTGCCAGCTCAATAGAACAAGAGACCCAGTACTTC
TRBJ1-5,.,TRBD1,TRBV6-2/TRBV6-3,CASSYFQGAGQPQHF,TGTGCCAGCAGTTACTTCCAGGGGGCAGGTCAGCCCCAGCATTTT
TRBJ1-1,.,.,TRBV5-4,CASSLFSAVEAFF,TGTGCCAGCAGCTTGTTTAGTGCCGTTGAAGCTTTCTTT
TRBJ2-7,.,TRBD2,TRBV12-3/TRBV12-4,CASRREAGEQYF,TGTGCCAGCAGGCGGGAGGCCGGCGAGCAGTACTTC
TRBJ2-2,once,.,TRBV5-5,CASSLEYSINTGELFF,TGTGCCAGCAGCTTGGAATATAGCATCAACACCGGGGAGCTGTTTTTT
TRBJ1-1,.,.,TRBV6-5,CASSTGSGAEAFF,TGTGCCAGCAGCACGGGCTCGGGGGCTGAAGCTTTCTTT
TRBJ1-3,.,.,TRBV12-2,CASLGMDGGF,TGTGCAAGTCTGGGAATGGACGGGGGATTT
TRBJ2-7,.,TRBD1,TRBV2,CALLQAAQGARREQYF,TGTGCCCTACTACAAGCCGCCCAGGGGGCTCGTCGGGAGCAGTACTTC
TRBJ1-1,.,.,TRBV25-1,CASGAGRNTEAFF,TGTGCCAGCGGAGCGGGGAGGAACACTGAAGCTTTCTTT
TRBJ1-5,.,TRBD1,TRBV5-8,CASSADRGGRDQPQHF,TGTGCCAGCAGCGCAGACAGGGGTGGAAGGGATCAGCCCCAGCATTTT
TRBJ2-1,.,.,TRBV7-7,CASSLDFYNEQFF,TGTGCTAGCAGCTTGGACTTCTACAATGAGCAGTTCTTC
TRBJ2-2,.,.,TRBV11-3,CASSLFSGELFF,TGTGCCAGCAGCTTATTCAGCGGGGAGCTGTTTTTT
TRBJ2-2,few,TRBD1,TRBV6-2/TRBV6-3,CASSYNRDSHTGELFF,TGTGCCAGCAGTTATAACCGGGACAGCCACACCGGGGAGCTGTTTTTT
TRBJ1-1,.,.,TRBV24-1,CATSDPGSEAFF,TGTGCCACCAGTGACCCGGGAAGTGAAGCTTTCTTT
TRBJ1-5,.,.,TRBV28,CASIKRRNQPQHF,TGTGCCAGCATCAAGCGGAGGAATCAGCCCCAGCATTTT
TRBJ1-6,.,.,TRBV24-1,CATSDGRGSPLHF,TGTGCCACCAGTGATGGCAGGGGTTCACCCCTCCACTTT
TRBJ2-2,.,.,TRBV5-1,CASSLATANTGELFF,TGCGCCAGCAGCTTGGCGACAGCTAACACCGGGGAGCTGTTTTTT
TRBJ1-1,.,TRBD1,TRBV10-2,CASSEQGARTEAFF,TGCGCCAGCAGTGAGCAGGGGGCGAGAACTGAAGCTTTCTTT